This entry features one T cell receptor (beta chain) sequence. The data originate from a study of blood T cells in healthy people across ages. Trimming removed 2 bases from V and 0 bases from J, with 7 bases in between. Per the germline V gene, CDR1 is SGHDT and CDR2 is YYEEEE. CDR3 size: 14 residues. Primers used in a second PCR of roughly 7 to 11 cycles were a sample-barcoded 5' primer and a J-beta primer mix. TCRdb reanalysed the 5' RACE reads using MiXCR and keeps one entry per CDR3 protein. The repertoire holds around 1,700,000 distinct CDR3 sequences, with 28% as singletons. The sequencing input was blood. The V call is TRBV5-6, the J call TRBJ2-3; D possibly uses TRBD1 or TRBD2 (5 bases each). This clonotype was obtained from a woman between 25 and 40 years old in good health. Here the CDR3 reads CASSFWDSTDTQYF. The CDR3 nucleotides are TGTGCCAGCAGCTTTTGGGACAGCACAGATACGCAGTATTTT.